This TCR beta chain appears in the sequencing data of a study of blood T cell repertoires in COVID-19. Study context: Sites in the United States, Italy and Spain provided acute and convalescent COVID-19 samples.

Germline V gene lookup returns CDR1 MDHEN and CDR2 SYDVKM. Trimming took off 3 bases at V and 6 bases at J, with 15 bases between the two ends. There are 16 residues in the CDR3. In the source study's methods: Estimation of nucleated cell counts was performed using reference gene primer amplification. The repertoire was sequenced with immunoSEQ multiplex PCR; TCRdb's copy has only in-frame clones and lacks some. V, J and clone size were drawn from that table, and D and trimming were deduced from the DNA. The sample has 150,000 or so clones, 75% to 85% seen once. The TCR sequence derives from an elderly woman with active or convalescent COVID-19. Material for sequencing was peripheral blood. The chain joins TRBV28 to TRBJ1-6; unclear D gene. CDR3 nucleotides: TGTGCCAGCAGTTTTGGAGGGAGCCCTATTAATTCACCCCTCCACTTT. Its translation: CASSFGGSPINSPLHF.